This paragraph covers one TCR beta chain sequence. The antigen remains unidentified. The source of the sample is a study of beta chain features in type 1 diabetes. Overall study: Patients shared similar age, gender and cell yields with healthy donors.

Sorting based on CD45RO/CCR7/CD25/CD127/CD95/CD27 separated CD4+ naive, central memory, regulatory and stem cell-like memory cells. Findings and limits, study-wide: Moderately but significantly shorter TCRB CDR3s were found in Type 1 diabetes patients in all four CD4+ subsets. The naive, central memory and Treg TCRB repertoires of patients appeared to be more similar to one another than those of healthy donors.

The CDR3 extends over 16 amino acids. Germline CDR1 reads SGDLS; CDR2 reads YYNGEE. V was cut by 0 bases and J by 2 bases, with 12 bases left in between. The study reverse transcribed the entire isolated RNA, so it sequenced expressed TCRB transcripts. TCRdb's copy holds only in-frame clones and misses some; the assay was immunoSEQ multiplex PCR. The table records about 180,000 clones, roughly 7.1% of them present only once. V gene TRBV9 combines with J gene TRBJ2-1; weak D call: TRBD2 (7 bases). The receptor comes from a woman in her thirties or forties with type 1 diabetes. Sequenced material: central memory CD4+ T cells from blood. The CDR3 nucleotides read TGTGCCAGCAGCGTAGTTGCGGGGGCAACCTACAATGAGCAGTTCTTC. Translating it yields CASSVVAGATYNEQFF.